This record looks at one T cell receptor beta chain sequence and its context. The target antigen is unknown. This entry is derived from a study of T cell responses to AZD1222 COVID-19 vaccine. This CDR3 has 13 amino acids. Germline CDR1 is SEHNR and CDR2 is FQNEAQ (reference sequence). Trimming pared 2 bases from V and 6 bases from J, leaving 10 bases between. Study-wide results and limits: Spike-wide coverage was observed for vaccine-associated CD4 TCRs, with dominant responses at 160-218 and 743-854. Spike-specific TCR breadth and depth grew following two AZD1222 doses.

Sequencing was performed with immunoSEQ multiplex PCR; in TCRdb, only in-frame clones are kept and a portion is missing. This sample has roughly 120,000 clones, with about 90% found just once. The TCR originated in an adult who received the AZD1222 COVID-19 vaccine. The sample consisted of peripheral blood, taken 28 days after the second AZD1222 dose. The chain joins TRBV7-9 to TRBJ1-2; D remains unclear. The CDR3 sequence: CASSLSGFNGYTF. The CDR3 nucleotides are TGTGCCAGCAGCTTATCAGGTTTTAATGGCTACACCTTC.